The entry that follows covers one T cell receptor beta chain sequence. This sample is part of a study of blood T cell repertoires in COVID-19. Method: immunoSEQ multiplex PCR; TCRdb's copy keeps in-frame clones and lacks some. The sample yields 160,000 or so clones, about 86% seen once. The CDR3 loop spans 15 amino acids. The germline gives CDR1 SGHRS, CDR2 YFSETQ. J lost 6 bases, V lost 4 bases, and 6 bases had no gene match. The sample consisted of peripheral blood. This chain connects TRBV5-1 to TRBJ2-1, with 11 positions matching TRBD1. This clonotype originated in a woman between 70 and 85 years old with COVID-19, enrolled during active disease. CDR3 sequence: CASSGGTGGINEQFF. CDR3 nucleotides: TGCGCCAGCAGCGGCGGGACAGGGGGTATCAATGAGCAGTTCTTC.